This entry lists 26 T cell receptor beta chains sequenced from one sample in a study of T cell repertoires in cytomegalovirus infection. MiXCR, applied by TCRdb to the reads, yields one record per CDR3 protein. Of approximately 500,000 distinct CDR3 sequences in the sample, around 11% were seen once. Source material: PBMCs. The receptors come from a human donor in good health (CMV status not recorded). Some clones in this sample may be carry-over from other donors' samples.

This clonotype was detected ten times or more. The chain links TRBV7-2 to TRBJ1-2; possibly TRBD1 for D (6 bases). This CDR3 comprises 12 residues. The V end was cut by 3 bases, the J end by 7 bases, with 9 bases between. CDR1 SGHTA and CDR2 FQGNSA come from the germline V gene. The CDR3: CASSFTGSGYTF. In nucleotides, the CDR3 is TGTGCCAGCAGCTTTACAGGGTCTGGCTACACCTTC.

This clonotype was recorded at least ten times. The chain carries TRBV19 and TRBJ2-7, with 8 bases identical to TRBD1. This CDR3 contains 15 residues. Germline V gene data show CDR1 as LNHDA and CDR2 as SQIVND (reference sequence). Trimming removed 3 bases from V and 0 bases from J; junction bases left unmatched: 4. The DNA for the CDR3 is TGTGCCAGTAGTATTGGACAGGGAAGCTCCTACGAGCAGTACTTC. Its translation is CASSIGQGSSYEQYF.

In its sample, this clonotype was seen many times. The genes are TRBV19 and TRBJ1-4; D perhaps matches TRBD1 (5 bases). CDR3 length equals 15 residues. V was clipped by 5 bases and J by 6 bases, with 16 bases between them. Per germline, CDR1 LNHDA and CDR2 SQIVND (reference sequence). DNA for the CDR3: TGTGCCAGTAGTGCGAACGGGGCGAATGATGAAAAACTGTTTTTT. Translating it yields CASSANGANDEKLFF. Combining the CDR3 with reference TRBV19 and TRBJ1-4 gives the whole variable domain DGGITQSPKYLFRKEGQNVTLSCEQNLNHDAMYWYRQDPGQGLRLIYYSQIVNDFQKGDIAEGYSVSREKKESFPLTVTSAQKNPTAFYLCASSANGANDEKLFFGSGTQLSVL.

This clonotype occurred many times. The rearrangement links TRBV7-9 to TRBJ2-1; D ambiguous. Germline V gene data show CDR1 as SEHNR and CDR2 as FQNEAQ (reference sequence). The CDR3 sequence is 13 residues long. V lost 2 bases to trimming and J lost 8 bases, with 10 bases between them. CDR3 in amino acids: CASSLLLADEQFF. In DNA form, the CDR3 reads TGTGCCAGCAGCTTACTTCTGGCGGATGAGCAGTTCTTC.

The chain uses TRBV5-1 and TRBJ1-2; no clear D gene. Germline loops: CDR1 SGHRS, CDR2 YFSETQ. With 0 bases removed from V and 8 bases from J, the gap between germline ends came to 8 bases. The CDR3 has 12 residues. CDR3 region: CASSLGQLGYTF. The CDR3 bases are TGCGCCAGCAGCTTGGGCCAATTGGGCTACACCTTC.

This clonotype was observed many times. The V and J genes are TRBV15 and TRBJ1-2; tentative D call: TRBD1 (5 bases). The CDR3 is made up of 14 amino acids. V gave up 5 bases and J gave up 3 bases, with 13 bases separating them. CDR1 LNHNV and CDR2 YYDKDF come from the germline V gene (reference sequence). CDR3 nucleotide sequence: TGTGCCACCAGCGAGGGGCCTGTTTACTATGGCTACACCTTC. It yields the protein CATSEGPVYYGYTF.

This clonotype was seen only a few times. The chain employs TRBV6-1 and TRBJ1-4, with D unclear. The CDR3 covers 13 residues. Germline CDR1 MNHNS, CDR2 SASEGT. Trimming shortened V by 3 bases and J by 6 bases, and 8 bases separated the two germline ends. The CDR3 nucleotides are TGTGCCAGCAGTGAGGTTCTATATGAAAAACTGTTTTTT. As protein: CASSEVLYEKLFF.

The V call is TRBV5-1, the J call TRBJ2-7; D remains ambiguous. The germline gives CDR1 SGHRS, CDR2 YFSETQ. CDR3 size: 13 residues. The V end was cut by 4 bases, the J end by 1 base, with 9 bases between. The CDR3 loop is CASSPVGSYEQYF. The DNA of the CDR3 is TGCGCCAGCAGCCCGGTGGGGTCCTACGAGCAGTACTTC.

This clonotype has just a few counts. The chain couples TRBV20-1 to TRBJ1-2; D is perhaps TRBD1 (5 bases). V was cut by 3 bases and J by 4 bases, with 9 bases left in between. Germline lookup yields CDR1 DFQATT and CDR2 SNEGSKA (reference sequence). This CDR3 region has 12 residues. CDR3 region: CSARGTSYGYTF. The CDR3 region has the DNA TGCAGTGCTAGGGGGACCTCCTATGGCTACACCTTC.

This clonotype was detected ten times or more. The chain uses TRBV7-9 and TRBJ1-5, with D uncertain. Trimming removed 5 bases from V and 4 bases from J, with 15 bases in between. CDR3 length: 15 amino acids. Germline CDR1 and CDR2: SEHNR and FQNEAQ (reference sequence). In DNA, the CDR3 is TGTGCCAGCAGCCCAGAGTGGGCAGCGAATCAGCCCCAGCATTTT. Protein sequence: CASSPEWAANQPQHF.

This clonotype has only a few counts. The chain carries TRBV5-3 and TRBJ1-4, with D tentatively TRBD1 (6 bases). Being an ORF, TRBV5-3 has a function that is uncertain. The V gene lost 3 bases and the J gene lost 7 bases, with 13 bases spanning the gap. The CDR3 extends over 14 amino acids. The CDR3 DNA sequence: TGTGCCAGAAGCTCCGGACAGAAGAGTGAAAAACTGTTTTTT. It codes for CARSSGQKSEKLFF.

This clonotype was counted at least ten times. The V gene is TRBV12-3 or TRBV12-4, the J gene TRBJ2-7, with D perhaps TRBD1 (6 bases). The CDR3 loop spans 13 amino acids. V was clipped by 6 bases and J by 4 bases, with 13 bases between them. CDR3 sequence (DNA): TGTGCCAGCAGACCCCAGGGGAAATACGAGCAGTACTTC. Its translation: CASRPQGKYEQYF.

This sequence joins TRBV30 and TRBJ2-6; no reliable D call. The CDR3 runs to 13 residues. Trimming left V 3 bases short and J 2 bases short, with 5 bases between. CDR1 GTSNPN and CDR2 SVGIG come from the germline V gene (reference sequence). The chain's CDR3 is CAWRPAGANVLTF. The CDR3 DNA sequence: TGTGCCTGGAGACCCGCTGGGGCCAACGTCCTGACTTTC.

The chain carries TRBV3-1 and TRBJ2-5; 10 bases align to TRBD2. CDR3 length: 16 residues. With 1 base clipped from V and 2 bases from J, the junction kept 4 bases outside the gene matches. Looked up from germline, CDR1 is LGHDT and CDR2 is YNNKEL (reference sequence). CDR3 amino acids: CASSQAASGGQETQYF. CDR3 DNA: TGTGCCAGCAGCCAAGCGGCTAGCGGGGGACAAGAGACCCAGTACTTC.

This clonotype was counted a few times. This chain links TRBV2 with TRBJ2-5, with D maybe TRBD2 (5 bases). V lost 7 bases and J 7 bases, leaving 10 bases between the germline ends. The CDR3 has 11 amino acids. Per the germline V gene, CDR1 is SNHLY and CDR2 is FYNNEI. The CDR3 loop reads CASTGGGTQYF. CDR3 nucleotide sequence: TGTGCCAGCACGGGTGGAGGGACCCAGTACTTC.

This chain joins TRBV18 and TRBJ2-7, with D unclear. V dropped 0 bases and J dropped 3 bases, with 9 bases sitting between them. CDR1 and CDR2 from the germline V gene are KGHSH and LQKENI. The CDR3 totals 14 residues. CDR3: CASSPPAARYEQYF. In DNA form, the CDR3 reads TGTGCCAGCTCACCACCGGCAGCCCGCTACGAGCAGTACTTC. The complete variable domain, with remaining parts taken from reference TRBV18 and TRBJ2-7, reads NAGVMQNPRHLVRRRGQEARLRCSPMKGHSHVYWYRQLPEEGLKFMVYLQKENIIDESGMPKERFSAEFPKEGPSILRIQQVVRGDSAAYFCASSPPAARYEQYFGPGTRLTVT.

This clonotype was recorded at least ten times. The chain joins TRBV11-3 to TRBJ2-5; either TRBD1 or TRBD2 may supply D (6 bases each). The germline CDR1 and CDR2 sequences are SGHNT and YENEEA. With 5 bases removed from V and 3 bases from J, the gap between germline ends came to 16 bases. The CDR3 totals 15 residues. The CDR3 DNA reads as TGTGCCAGCAGCAGACGTGAGGGGGGCGAAGAGACCCAGTACTTC. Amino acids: CASSRREGGEETQYF.

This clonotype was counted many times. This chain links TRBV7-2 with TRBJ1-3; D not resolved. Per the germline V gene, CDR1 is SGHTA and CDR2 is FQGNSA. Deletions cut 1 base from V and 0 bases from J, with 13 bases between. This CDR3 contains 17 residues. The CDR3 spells CASSLDSGTLSGNTIYF. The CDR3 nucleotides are TGTGCCAGCAGCTTAGACTCCGGAACCCTCTCTGGAAACACCATATATTTT. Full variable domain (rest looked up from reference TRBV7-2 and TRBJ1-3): GAGVSQSPSNKVTEKGKDVELRCDPISGHTALYWYRQSLGQGLEFLIYFQGNSAPDKSGLPSDRFSAERTGGSVSTLTIQRTQQEDSAVYLCASSLDSGTLSGNTIYFGEGSWLTVV.

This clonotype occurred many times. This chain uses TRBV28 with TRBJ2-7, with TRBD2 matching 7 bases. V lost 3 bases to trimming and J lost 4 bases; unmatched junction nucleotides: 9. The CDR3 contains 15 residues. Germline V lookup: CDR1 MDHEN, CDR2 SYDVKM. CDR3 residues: CASSLGGGSQYEQYF. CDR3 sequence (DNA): TGTGCCAGCAGTTTGGGAGGCGGGAGTCAATACGAGCAGTACTTC. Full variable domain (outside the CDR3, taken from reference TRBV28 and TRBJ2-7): DVKVTQSSRYLVKRTGEKVFLECVQDMDHENMFWYRQDPGLGLRLIYFSYDVKMKEKGDIPEGYSVSREKKERFSLILESASTNQTSMYLCASSLGGGSQYEQYFGPGTRLTVT.

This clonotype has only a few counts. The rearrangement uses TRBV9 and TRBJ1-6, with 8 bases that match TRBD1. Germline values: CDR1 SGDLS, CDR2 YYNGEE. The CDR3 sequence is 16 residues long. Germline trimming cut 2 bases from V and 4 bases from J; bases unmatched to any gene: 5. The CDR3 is CASSVKGTGYNSPLHF. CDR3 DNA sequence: TGTGCCAGCAGCGTCAAAGGGACAGGATATAATTCACCCCTCCACTTT.

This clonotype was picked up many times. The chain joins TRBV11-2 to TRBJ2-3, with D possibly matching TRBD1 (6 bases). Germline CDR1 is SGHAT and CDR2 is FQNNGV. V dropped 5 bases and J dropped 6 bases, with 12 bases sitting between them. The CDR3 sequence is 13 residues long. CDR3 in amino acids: CASSLWGRDTQYF. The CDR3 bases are TGTGCCAGCAGCCTCTGGGGGCGGGATACGCAGTATTTT.

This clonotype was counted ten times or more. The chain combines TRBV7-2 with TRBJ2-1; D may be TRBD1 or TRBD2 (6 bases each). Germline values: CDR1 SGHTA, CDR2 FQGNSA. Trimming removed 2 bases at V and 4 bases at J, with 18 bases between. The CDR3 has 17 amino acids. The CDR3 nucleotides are TGTGCCAGCAGCTTACCTTACAGGGCCGGGGGTTACAATGAGCAGTTCTTC. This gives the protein CASSLPYRAGGYNEQFF. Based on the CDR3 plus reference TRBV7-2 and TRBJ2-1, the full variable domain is GAGVSQSPSNKVTEKGKDVELRCDPISGHTALYWYRQSLGQGLEFLIYFQGNSAPDKSGLPSDRFSAERTGGSVSTLTIQRTQQEDSAVYLCASSLPYRAGGYNEQFFGPGTRLTVL.

The CDR3 reads CASSVRRLDQPQHF. Written as DNA, the CDR3 is TGTGCCAGCAGCGTTAGGAGGCTGGATCAGCCCCAGCATTTT. The V gene is TRBV9, the J gene TRBJ1-5; D remains ambiguous. Germline V gives CDR1 SGDLS, CDR2 YYNGEE. The CDR3 consists of 14 residues. The V end was cut by 2 bases, the J end by 5 bases, with 11 bases between.

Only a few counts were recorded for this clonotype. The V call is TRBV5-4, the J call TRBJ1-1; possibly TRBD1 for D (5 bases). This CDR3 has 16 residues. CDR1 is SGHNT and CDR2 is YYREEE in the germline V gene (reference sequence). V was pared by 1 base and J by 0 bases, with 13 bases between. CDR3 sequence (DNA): TGTGCCAGCAGCTTGCTTCCGGGGGGAATGAACACTGAAGCTTTCTTT. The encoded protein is CASSLLPGGMNTEAFF.

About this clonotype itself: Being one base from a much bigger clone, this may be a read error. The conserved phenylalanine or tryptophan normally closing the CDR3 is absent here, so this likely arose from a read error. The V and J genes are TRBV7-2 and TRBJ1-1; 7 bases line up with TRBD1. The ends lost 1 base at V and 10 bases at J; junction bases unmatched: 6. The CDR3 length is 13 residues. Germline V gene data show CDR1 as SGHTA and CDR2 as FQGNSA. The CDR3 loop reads CASSLGQGVIAFS. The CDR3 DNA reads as TGTGCCAGCAGCTTAGGACAGGGTGTGATAGCTTTCTCT.

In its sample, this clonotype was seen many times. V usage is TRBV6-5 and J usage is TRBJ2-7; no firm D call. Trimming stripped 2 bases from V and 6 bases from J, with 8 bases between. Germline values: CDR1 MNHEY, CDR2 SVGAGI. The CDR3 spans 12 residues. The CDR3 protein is CASSYPGSEQYF. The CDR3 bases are TGTGCCAGCAGTTACCCCGGCAGCGAGCAGTACTTC.